The 17 T cell receptor beta chains presented below share a single source sample, sequenced in a study of blood T cells in healthy people across ages. The use of a sample-barcoded 5' primer and a J-beta primer mix characterized a second PCR of about 7 to 12 cycles. From the 5' RACE reads, TCRdb called clonotypes with MiXCR, one entry per CDR3 protein. The table lists hundreds of thousands of distinct CDR3 sequences, approximately 25% of them singletons. The same sample was also studied in work on T cells of mothers and their children.

The sequenced sample consisted of blood. The receptor source for this set is a boy aged 5-17 years in good health.

On this clonotype: One end of the junction does not line up with germline, which may come from a read error. This chain connects TRBV5-1 to TRBJ2-5, with 15 positions matching TRBD2. The CDR3 runs 15 residues. Germline V CDR1 and CDR2: SGHRS, YFSETQ. The DNA of the CDR3 is TGCACCAGCAGCTCGGGACTAGCGGGAGGAGAGACCCAGTACTTC. It is translated as CTSSSGLAGGETQYF.

This clonotype occurred a few times. The rearrangement uses TRBV5-6 and TRBJ2-7, with 7 bases that match TRBD1. The CDR3 spans 15 residues. The junction had 3 bases not matched to a gene; V was cut back by 0 bases and J by 0 bases. Germline assignment: CDR1 SGHDT and CDR2 YYEEEE. In DNA, the CDR3 is TGTGCCAGCAGCTTGGCCAGGGGGAACTCCTACGAGCAGTACTTC. It encodes CASSLARGNSYEQYF. Full variable domain (remainder filled in from reference TRBV5-6 and TRBJ2-7): DAGVTQSPTHLIKTRGQQVTLRCSPKSGHDTVSWYQQALGQGPQFIFQYYEEEERQRGNFPDRFSGHQFPNYSSELNVNALLLGDSALYLCASSLARGNSYEQYFGPGTRLTVT.

The CDR3 region has the DNA TGTGCCAGCTCACCAAAGGACGACAGGGAGCCCCAAGAGACCCAGTACTTC. Amino acid sequence: CASSPKDDREPQETQYF. The genes are TRBV18 and TRBJ2-5; 7 bases map to TRBD1. CDR1 KGHSH and CDR2 LQKENI come from the germline V gene. This CDR3 has 17 residues. Trimming removed 2 bases from V and 1 base from J; junction bases left unmatched: 10. The complete variable domain, with remaining parts taken from reference TRBV18 and TRBJ2-5, reads NAGVMQNPRHLVRRRGQEARLRCSPMKGHSHVYWYRQLPEEGLKFMVYLQKENIIDESGMPKERFSAEFPKEGPSILRIQQVVRGDSAAYFCASSPKDDREPQETQYFGPGTRLLVL.

This clonotype turned up a few times. The chain couples TRBV5-6 to TRBJ1-6; the D is unclear. The length of the CDR3 is 15 residues. Germline V gives CDR1 SGHDT, CDR2 YYEEEE. The ends were cut back, 2 bases at V and 10 bases at J, with 16 bases in the middle. The CDR3 loop is CASSFRDLWRSPLHF. Written as DNA, the CDR3 is TGTGCCAGCAGCTTTCGTGACCTATGGCGCTCACCCCTCCACTTT.

The V call is TRBV6-1, the J call TRBJ2-3; TRBD2 agrees at 9 bases. This CDR3 spans 15 amino acids. Looked up from germline, CDR1 is MNHNS and CDR2 is SASEGT. The V segment lost 8 bases and the J segment 2 bases; nucleotides outside the gene matches: 8. The CDR3 reads CASSLVAGDTDTQYF. CDR3 DNA sequence: TGTGCCAGCTCTCTTGTAGCGGGAGACACAGATACGCAGTATTTT.

This chain joins TRBV29-1 and TRBJ2-7; 10 bases fit TRBD2. The V and J ends lost 4 bases and 1 base, in that order; junction bases with no gene match: 4. This CDR3 region has 14 residues. Germline CDR1 SQVTM, CDR2 ANQGSEA. The CDR3 nucleotides are TGCAGCGTTGTAGTTAGCGGGAGGTCCTACGAGCAGTACTTC. Translating it yields CSVVVSGRSYEQYF.

This clonotype was detected only a few times. The V call is TRBV6-6, the J call TRBJ2-5; either TRBD1 or TRBD2 may supply D (5 bases each). Germline-derived CDR1 and CDR2 are MNHNY and SVGAGI (reference sequence). This CDR3 comprises 15 residues. V lost 2 bases, J lost 2 bases, and 12 bases lay in between. Here the CDR3 DNA reads TGTGCCAGCAGTTACATCCGGGGCAGGCAAGAGACCCAGTACTTC. Its protein product is CASSYIRGRQETQYF.

This clonotype was observed a few times. The chain uses TRBV7-2 and TRBJ2-5, with TRBD2 matching 15 bases. Germline lookup yields CDR1 SGHTA and CDR2 FQGNSA. V gave up 4 bases and J gave up 5 bases; unmatched junction bases: 5. The CDR3 covers 16 residues. The CDR3 spells CASSWTSGGADETQYF. The CDR3 DNA is TGTGCCAGCAGCTGGACTAGCGGGGGGGCTGATGAGACCCAGTACTTC.

The CDR3 bases are TGTGCCGGGATCAGCTTATCAGGGACATTTGAGCAGTTCTTC. It specifies CAGISLSGTFEQFF. The gene calls are TRBV2 and TRBJ2-1, with D perhaps matching TRBD1 (6 bases). The ends were cut back, 11 bases at V and 9 bases at J, with 23 bases in the middle. The germline CDR1 and CDR2 sequences are SNHLY and FYNNEI. This CDR3 comprises 14 residues.

The rearrangement links TRBV6-5 to TRBJ2-7; TRBD2 agrees at 14 bases. V lost 3 bases to trimming and J lost 0 bases; unmatched junction nucleotides: 4. The CDR3 runs to 17 residues. Germline V gene data show CDR1 as MNHEY and CDR2 as SVGAGI. CDR3 sequence: CASSYSGLAGDSYEQYF. The CDR3 bases are TGTGCCAGCAGTTATTCGGGACTAGCGGGGGACTCCTACGAGCAGTACTTC.

This clonotype was detected only a few times. V gene TRBV6-1 combines with J gene TRBJ1-2; the D gene is possibly TRBD1 (5 bases). CDR3 length: 14 residues. V was pared by 2 bases and J by 4 bases, with 11 bases between. CDR1 and CDR2 (germline): MNHNS, SASEGT. The CDR3 region has the DNA TGTGCCAGCAGTGAACAGGGTTTCATCTATGGCTACACCTTC. Protein: CASSEQGFIYGYTF.

This clonotype was found a few times. The chain couples TRBV6-2 or TRBV6-3 to TRBJ2-5; no clear D gene. The J call is doubtful: the DNA matches TRBJ2-7 better. The CDR3 totals 11 residues. The germline V gene has CDR1 MNHEY and CDR2 SVGEGT. The DNA for the CDR3 is TGTGCCAGCAAATCTCTCTACGAGCAGTACTTC. Translating it yields CASKSLYEQYF.

The rearrangement uses TRBV20-1 and TRBJ2-7; TRBD2 agrees at 8 bases. This CDR3 comprises 14 residues. Germline V gives CDR1 DFQATT, CDR2 SNEGSKA (reference sequence). J was trimmed by 4 bases and V by 3 bases; bases with no gene match: 8. CDR3 bases: TGCAGTGCTAGCGGGGGGGGCTTAGTATACGAGCAGTACTTC. It translates to CSASGGGLVYEQYF.

The chain links TRBV20-1 to TRBJ2-5; perhaps TRBD1 as D (5 bases). The germline V gene has CDR1 DFQATT and CDR2 SNEGSKA (reference sequence). Deletions cut 0 bases from V and 1 base from J, with 9 bases between. There are 14 residues in the CDR3. Written as DNA, the CDR3 is TGCAGTGCTAGAGAGGACATATTCCAAGAGACCCAGTACTTC. As protein: CSAREDIFQETQYF.

In DNA, the CDR3 is TGTGCCAGCTCACCATGGCCGGGGCAGAACACTGAAGCTTTCTTT. It translates to CASSPWPGQNTEAFF. The chain is built from TRBV18 and TRBJ1-1; D is possibly TRBD1 (5 bases). In germline, CDR1 is KGHSH, CDR2 LQKENI. The V and J ends lost 2 bases and 1 base respectively, with 11 bases between them. This CDR3 is built from 15 residues.

This clonotype has a handful of counts. The rearrangement joins TRBV12-3 or TRBV12-4 to TRBJ2-5, with 14 positions matching TRBD2. V shed 5 bases and J 3 bases; nucleotides not matched to a gene: 8. CDR3 length: 17 residues. The CDR3 DNA sequence: TGTGCCAGCAGTCCCACCCAGACTAGCGGGGGGGAAGAGACCCAGTACTTC. It codes for CASSPTQTSGGEETQYF.

J is TRBJ1-5 and V is TRBV6-2 or TRBV6-3; weak D call: TRBD1 (6 bases). The length of the CDR3 is 15 residues. The germline V and J ends were trimmed by 2 bases and 2 bases, with 10 bases remaining between them. The germline V gene encodes CDR1 MNHEY and CDR2 SVGEGT. The CDR3 DNA is TGTGCCAGCAGTTACCTGGGACAACGCAATCAGCCCCAGCATTTT. Translated, it gives CASSYLGQRNQPQHF.